What follows describes a single TCR beta chain. Its antigen is currently unknown. Expressed TCRB transcripts got sequenced, as all isolated RNA was reverse transcribed. Produced via immunoSEQ multiplex PCR; TCRdb's table is partial and in-frame only. The table shows 140,000 to 150,000 clones, with roughly 48% occurring only once. This entry is derived from a study of beta chain features in type 1 diabetes. Overall study: Examination covered almost 110,000,000 sorted cells spanning all samples.

Study findings and constraints: More deletions and fewer insertions at VDJ junctions were seen in type 1 diabetes patients. Short templates might get an advantage during PCR, and this would be equal in patients and controls. People with Type 1 diabetes carried modestly yet significantly shorter TCRB CDR3s in all four CD4+ subsets.

The CDR3 length is 14 residues. Looked up from germline, CDR1 is SQVTM and CDR2 is ANQGSEA. V lost 5 bases, J lost 1 base, and 14 bases lay in between. This receptor was taken from a man between 18 and 29 years old in good health. Sequenced sample: Tregs from blood. The rearrangement uses TRBV29-1 and TRBJ1-1; no firm D call. The CDR3 reads CSVHKRLQNTEAFF. The CDR3 nucleotides read TGCAGCGTTCACAAGCGACTTCAGAACACTGAAGCTTTCTTT.